This is a list of T cell receptor beta chains from one sample in a study of blood T cell repertoires in COVID-19. Profiled with immunoSEQ multiplex PCR; TCRdb holds only in-frame clones, not every one. Counted here are 350,000 to 550,000 clones, 70% to 90% occurring once; the ten biggest clones make up roughly 1.9%. The sequencing sample was made of PBMCs or T cells enriched from blood (not recorded which). These TCRs come from a woman aged 18-29 years with acute COVID-19. Each CDR3 is given with its conserved first and last residue.

v_gene: TRBV10-3; j_gene: TRBJ1-1; CDR3aa: CAISKPDTNTEAFF
v_gene: TRBV11-2; j_gene: TRBJ2-7; CDR3aa: CASSLALEQYF
v_gene: TRBV29-1; j_gene: TRBJ1-2; CDR3aa: CSVGRQGAQSYGYTF
v_gene: TRBV3-1/TRBV3-2; j_gene: TRBJ1-2; CDR3aa: CASSQDLGEGSGGYTF
v_gene: TRBV11-2; j_gene: TRBJ2-7; CDR3aa: CASRKIGTSGLSSYEQYF
v_gene: TRBV6-5; j_gene: TRBJ1-5; CDR3aa: CASRKGNSNQPQHF
v_gene: TRBV13; j_gene: TRBJ2-3; CDR3aa: CASSPRTYRTDTQYF
v_gene: TRBV2; j_gene: TRBJ2-1; CDR3aa: CASSEAGLAGVVEQFF
v_gene: TRBV18; j_gene: TRBJ2-6; CDR3aa: CASSPRDRGLSGANVLTF
v_gene: TRBV2; j_gene: TRBJ2-5; CDR3aa: CASSDATGNQYF
v_gene: TRBV7-3; j_gene: TRBJ1-6; CDR3aa: CASSLNPSSYNSPLHF
v_gene: TRBV2; j_gene: TRBJ2-5; CDR3aa: CASRRIWTKAQETQYF
v_gene: TRBV9; j_gene: TRBJ2-1; CDR3aa: CASSVAGGGNEQFF
v_gene: TRBV27; j_gene: TRBJ2-5; CDR3aa: CASSLSPRAETQYF
v_gene: TRBV12-3/TRBV12-4; j_gene: TRBJ1-1; CDR3aa: CASSLRENTEAFF
v_gene: TRBV5-5; j_gene: TRBJ1-6; CDR3aa: CASRTGTGSSPLHF
v_gene: TRBV19; j_gene: TRBJ2-5; CDR3aa: CASSIGPGDRETQYF
v_gene: TRBV15; j_gene: TRBJ2-5; CDR3aa: CATSRDLRQGSSETQYF